The source of this T cell receptor beta chain is a study of blood T cell repertoires in COVID-19. Assay: immunoSEQ multiplex PCR; the TCRdb copy retains only in-frame clones and omits some. The sample has 300,000 to 400,000 clones; 85% to 90% are singletons. After removal of 0 bases from V and 3 bases from J, the junction contained 8 bases not matched to a gene. The CDR3 spans 17 residues. CDR1 MGHRA and CDR2 YSYEKL come from the germline V gene. This clone occurred many times. The chain is built from TRBV4-1 and TRBJ2-3; 8 bases align to TRBD2. The receptor was isolated from a man aged 18 to 30 who had recovered from COVID-19. Sequencing was done on a sample of PBMCs or T cells enriched from blood (not recorded which). CDR3 in DNA: TGCGCCAGCAGCCAAGAAGGGGCCGCGGGGGGTACAGATACGCAGTATTTT. Amino acid sequence: CASSQEGAAGGTDTQYF.